This T cell receptor (beta chain) was observed in a study of Graves' ophthalmopathy and Graves' hyperthyroidism. Study-level findings and limits: Blood samples also showed most expanded thyroid clonotypes exceeding 0.001 frequency.

This clonotype was recorded at least ten times. The antigen remains undetermined. The TCR beta CDR3 regions underwent amplification from RNA transcripts. The workflow started with a first-round RT-PCR run with HTBI primers and then moved on to a second-round multiplex PCR. TCRdb used MiXCR to reprocess the multiplex PCR reads, holding one entry per CDR3 protein. The table records some 750,000 distinct CDR3 sequences, 40% of them present only once. Disease in donors with ophthalmopathy had moderate-to-severe activity, CAS ≥3, NOSPECS ≥4 and under 3 months' duration. Diagnosis relied on clinical symptoms, serum thyroxine, TRAb, thyroid ultrasound and orbital computed tomography. The CDR3 covers 14 residues. The germline gives CDR1 SGHVS, CDR2 FQNEAQ. Trimming left V 5 bases short and J 5 bases short, with 16 bases between.

The receptor's source is an adult man with Graves' ophthalmopathy. The chain recombines TRBV7-8 with TRBJ2-7; D is unclear. The sample comprised peripheral blood. This chain's CDR3 is CASSRTAAVNEQYF. CDR3 nucleotide sequence: TGTGCCAGCAGCCGTACCGCAGCTGTGAACGAGCAGTACTTC. The variable domain in full, completed from reference TRBV7-8 and TRBJ2-7, reads GAGVSQSPRYKVAKRGQDVALRCDPISGHVSLFWYQQALGQGPEFLTYFQNEAQLDKSGLPSDRFFAERPEGSVSTLKIQRTQQEDSAVYLCASSRTAAVNEQYFGPGTRLTVT.